The rows below give T cell receptor beta chains drawn from one sample of a study of cytomegalovirus exposure and HLA in healthy donors. The table came from immunoSEQ multiplex PCR; TCRdb's copy has only in-frame clones and leaves some out. The top ten hold approximately 4% of the sample, which has 100,000 or so clones, 87% seen once. Sequenced sample: PBMCs. All receptors derive from a woman in her twenties or thirties in good health and CMV-seronegative. Each CDR3 is given with its conserved first and last residue. The D gene is left open where the match is weak. Expanded clones get a size class; other rows say once, few or many, or leave the size out.

CDR3,DNA,D,size,V,J
CASSESRGLAPGELFF,TGCGCCAGCAGTGAGTCCCGGGGACTAGCTCCCGGGGAGCTGTTTTTT,TRBD2,.,TRBV10-2,TRBJ2-2
CASRLQGPGNTIYF,TGTGCCAGCAGACTACAGGGGCCTGGAAACACCATATATTTT,TRBD1,.,TRBV2,TRBJ1-3
CATSRDGAGGSYEQYF,TGTGCCACCAGCAGAGATGGGGCAGGGGGCTCCTACGAGCAGTACTTC,TRBD1,.,TRBV15,TRBJ2-7
CASSLLGGTGELFF,TGCGCCAGCAGCCTCCTGGGGGGTACCGGGGAGCTGTTTTTT,.,.,TRBV5-1,TRBJ2-2
CATSQRQGPDTQYF,TGTGCCACCAGTCAACGACAGGGACCAGATACGCAGTATTTT,TRBD1,.,TRBV15,TRBJ2-3
CASSYSTGYGYTF,TGTGCCAGCAGTTACTCTACGGGTTATGGCTACACCTTC,.,once,TRBV6-5,TRBJ1-2
CASSPGQGRMNTQYF,TGTGCCAGCTCACCTGGACAGGGGCGAATGAATACGCAGTATTTT,TRBD1,.,TRBV18,TRBJ2-3
CASSEAPTSGSNEQFF,TGTGCCAGCAGTGAAGCCCCGACTAGCGGGAGCAATGAGCAGTTCTTC,TRBD2,.,TRBV6-1,TRBJ2-1
CASLEGREKLFF,TGTGCCAGCTTAGAGGGCCGCGAAAAACTGTTTTTT,.,once,TRBV2,TRBJ1-4
CASSLGSYEQYF,TGTGCCAGCAGTTTGGGGAGCTACGAGCAGTACTTC,.,.,TRBV28,TRBJ2-7
CASSSSSSSQETQYF,TGTGCCAGCAGCTCCTCTAGTTCCAGTCAAGAGACCCAGTACTTC,.,.,TRBV11-2,TRBJ2-5
CASSPGGSSDTQYF,TGTGCCAGCAGCCCTGGGGGGTCCTCAGATACGCAGTATTTT,.,.,TRBV7-6,TRBJ2-3
CASSPIAGGLGEQYF,TGTGCCAGCAGCCCCATAGCGGGAGGTTTGGGAGAGCAGTACTTC,TRBD2,.,TRBV9,TRBJ2-7
CASSMGRDQPQHF,TGTGCCAGCAGCATGGGGAGGGATCAGCCCCAGCATTTT,.,once,TRBV9,TRBJ1-5
CASRPGLAGVNEQFF,TGTGCCAGCAGGCCGGGACTAGCGGGGGTCAATGAGCAGTTCTTC,TRBD2,.,TRBV2,TRBJ2-1
CASSGTSGARGGANVLTF,TGTGCCAGCAGTGGGACTAGCGGGGCTCGTGGGGGGGCCAACGTCCTGACTTTC,TRBD2,.,TRBV2,TRBJ2-6
CASSLSGEETQYF,TGTGCCAGCAGCTTGTCAGGGGAAGAGACCCAGTACTTC,.,.,TRBV7-9,TRBJ2-5
CASSSGTASEAFF,TGTGCCAGCAGCTCCGGGACAGCCAGTGAAGCTTTCTTT,TRBD1,.,TRBV11-3,TRBJ1-1
CASSLWGKEGGYTF,TGTGCCAGCAGTTTATGGGGCAAAGAGGGTGGCTACACCTTC,.,.,TRBV28,TRBJ1-2
CASRAETTSGQETQYF,TGTGCCAGCAGAGCAGAAACGACTAGCGGCCAAGAGACCCAGTACTTC,TRBD2,.,TRBV7-9,TRBJ2-5
CASSEYGGSYNEQFF,TGTGCCAGCAGCGAATACGGGGGTTCCTACAATGAGCAGTTCTTC,.,.,TRBV7-3,TRBJ2-1
CASSRQGGVDTQYF,TGTGCCAGCAGTAGACAGGGTGGGGTAGATACGCAGTATTTT,TRBD1,.,TRBV2,TRBJ2-3
CASSLDGSTDTQYF,TGTGCCAGCAGCTTAGACGGGAGCACAGATACGCAGTATTTT,.,.,TRBV7-2,TRBJ2-3
CASSEALGRKLFF,TGTGCCAGCAGCGAGGCCTTAGGGAGAAAACTGTTTTTT,.,once,TRBV7-9,TRBJ1-4
CASSRRDRVRSEQYF,TGTGCCAGCAGTCGCCGGGACAGGGTTCGGAGCGAGCAGTACTTC,TRBD1,once,TRBV6-5,TRBJ2-7
CASSPRWGREETQYF,TGTGCCAGCAGCCCCCGATGGGGCAGGGAAGAGACCCAGTACTTC,.,.,TRBV27,TRBJ2-5
CASSLGRAGFTYEQYF,TGCGCCAGCAGCTTGGGGAGGGCAGGGTTTACCTACGAGCAGTACTTC,.,.,TRBV5-1,TRBJ2-7
CASSTLTGGWDEAFF,TGTGCCAGCAGTACCCTGACAGGGGGCTGGGATGAAGCTTTCTTT,TRBD1,.,TRBV6-5,TRBJ1-1
CSVERGEKLFF,TGCAGCGTTGAAAGGGGTGAAAAACTGTTTTTT,.,once,TRBV29-1,TRBJ1-4
CAISDYGTGSSPLHF,TGTGCCATCAGTGACTATGGGACAGGTAGTTCACCCCTCCACTTT,TRBD1,few,TRBV10-3,TRBJ1-6
CASSRRWSGRNEQYF,TGTGCCAGCAGCCGTCGTTGGAGCGGGAGAAACGAGCAGTACTTC,TRBD2,few,TRBV14,TRBJ2-7
CASSSTIPGQGNNEQFF,TGTGCTAGCAGCTCCACGATACCGGGACAGGGGAACAATGAGCAGTTCTTC,TRBD1,.,TRBV7-7,TRBJ2-1
CASSSPITGTEAFF,TGTGCCAGCAGTTCGCCCATTACGGGCACTGAAGCTTTCTTT,.,.,TRBV28,TRBJ1-1
CASVAIRNTGELFF,TGTGCCAGCGTTGCGATTCGGAACACCGGGGAGCTGTTTTTT,.,.,TRBV2,TRBJ2-2
CASSPVSGQTYEQYF,TGTGCCAGCAGTCCTGTATCCGGACAGACCTACGAGCAGTACTTC,.,few,TRBV6-1,TRBJ2-7
CASSLEGRGYTNEKLFF,TGTGCCAGCAGCTTGGAGGGCAGGGGATATACTAATGAAAAACTGTTTTTT,.,.,TRBV5-6,TRBJ1-4
CASSPAGVLLGGSYEQYF,TGTGCCAGCTCACCCGCAGGGGTGCTTTTGGGCGGGAGTTACGAGCAGTACTTC,.,.,TRBV18,TRBJ2-7
CASSLDRANEKLFF,TGTGCCAGCAGTTTGGACAGGGCTAATGAAAAACTGTTTTTT,TRBD1,.,TRBV6-1,TRBJ1-4
CASSESFGEYGYTF,TGTGCCAGCAGTGAAAGTTTTGGGGAGTATGGCTACACCTTC,.,.,TRBV2,TRBJ1-2
CASSGQPNQPQHF,TGTGCCAGTAGCGGACAGCCCAATCAGCCCCAGCATTTT,.,.,TRBV19,TRBJ1-5
CASSPSVPGANVLTF,TGTGCCAGCAGCCCCTCAGTTCCGGGGGCCAACGTCCTGACTTTC,.,.,TRBV2,TRBJ2-6
CASSLQGPTGYEQYF,TGCGCCAGCAGCTTACAGGGCCCCACTGGATACGAGCAGTACTTC,.,.,TRBV5-1,TRBJ2-7
CASSSTTGVGYTF,TGTGCCAGCAGCTCCACTACAGGGGTTGGCTACACCTTC,TRBD1,.,TRBV9,TRBJ1-2
CASSPRVSNYNSPLHF,TGCGCCAGCAGCCCCAGGGTCTCGAACTATAATTCACCCCTCCACTTT,.,.,TRBV5-1,TRBJ1-6
CASSPGQYNSPLHF,TGTGCCAGCAGCCCCGGACAGTATAATTCACCCCTCCACTTT,.,.,TRBV9,TRBJ1-6
CASSPGGGTGGYTF,TGTGCCAGCTCACCAGGCGGCGGGACAGGGGGCTACACCTTC,TRBD1,few,TRBV18,TRBJ1-2
CASSARTGVNEQFF,TGTGCCAGCAGTGCCCGGACAGGTGTAAATGAGCAGTTCTTC,TRBD1,once,TRBV2,TRBJ2-1
CASSLRAGGQPQHF,TGTGCCAGCAGCTTGAGGGCCGGGGGACAGCCCCAGCATTTT,.,.,TRBV7-8,TRBJ1-5
CASSYPSAYEQYF,TGTGCCAGCAGCTATCCTTCCGCCTACGAGCAGTACTTC,.,.,TRBV7-8,TRBJ2-7
CSVAFVRGNEQFF,TGCAGCGTAGCCTTTGTTAGGGGGAATGAGCAGTTCTTC,.,.,TRBV29-1,TRBJ2-1
CASSQTQGRDQPQHF,TGCGCCAGCAGCCAAACCCAGGGTAGGGATCAGCCCCAGCATTTT,.,.,TRBV4-1,TRBJ1-5
CASSEAPGEQPQHF,TGTGCCAGCAGTGAAGCGCCGGGGGAACAGCCCCAGCATTTT,.,.,TRBV6-1,TRBJ1-5
CASRTGGGLAQYF,TGTGCCAGCAGGACAGGGGGGGGTCTGGCCCAGTACTTC,TRBD1,once,TRBV2,TRBJ2-7
CASRGQQETQYF,TGTGCCAGCAGGGGACAGCAAGAGACCCAGTACTTC,TRBD1,.,TRBV2,TRBJ2-5
CASSQDLWLPNTEAFF,TGTGCCAGCAGCCAAGATCTGTGGCTGCCGAACACTGAAGCTTTCTTT,.,.,TRBV14,TRBJ1-1